This T cell receptor (beta chain) was identified in a study of blood T cells in healthy people across ages. The use of a sample-barcoded 5' primer and a J-beta primer mix characterized a second PCR of roughly 6 to 11 cycles. TCRdb itself ran the 5' RACE reads through MiXCR, one entry per CDR3 protein. The sample contains hundreds of thousands of distinct CDR3 sequences, approximately 40% of which appear only once. This clonotype was detected only a few times. V gave up 6 bases and J gave up 11 bases; unmatched junction bases: 13. The germline V gene encodes CDR1 DFQATT and CDR2 SNEGSKA (reference sequence). The length of the CDR3 is 14 residues.

The V call is TRBV20-1, the J call TRBJ2-5; 12 bases agree with TRBD2. Sample: blood. The clonotype was recovered from a man older than 75 in good health. The CDR3 DNA follows: TGCAGTGCAACTCTAGCGGGGGGGCTCAATGAGCAGTACTTC. It yields the protein CSATLAGGLNEQYF.